This is a list of T cell receptor beta chains from one sample in a study of cytomegalovirus exposure and HLA in healthy donors. Generated by immunoSEQ multiplex PCR, the TCRdb table keeps only in-frame clones and is missing some. The sample consists of about 170,000 clones, under 80% of them appearing once. Sample: PBMCs. All receptors come from a woman aged 50 to 60 in good health and CMV-seropositive. The CDR3 runs from the conserved cysteine through the conserved F or W. Each record gives: V gene, CDR3 length, CDR3 protein.

>TRBV5-1|15
CASSPGQGAFQPQHF
>TRBV6-6|15
CASSYSRQGQETQYF
>TRBV6-1|14
CASQTRDSSYEQYF
>TRBV19|16
CASRDRGHDAGNTIYF
>TRBV7-6|14
CASSAGTGSGPQHF
>TRBV4-2|15
CASSQSSGSYNEQFF
>TRBV27|16
CASSPSVAGGSYEQYF
>TRBV7-6|17
CASSLGGPQDFNEKLFF
>TRBV7-9|14
CATPRDRVNEKLFF
>TRBV6-6|16
CASSSGAAGYADTQYF
>TRBV5-8|15
CASTPGALASNEQFF
>TRBV19|13
CASSGLVADEQYF
>TRBV5-1|13
CASSLGMEGIQYF
>TRBV19|13
CASIKQPNTEAFF